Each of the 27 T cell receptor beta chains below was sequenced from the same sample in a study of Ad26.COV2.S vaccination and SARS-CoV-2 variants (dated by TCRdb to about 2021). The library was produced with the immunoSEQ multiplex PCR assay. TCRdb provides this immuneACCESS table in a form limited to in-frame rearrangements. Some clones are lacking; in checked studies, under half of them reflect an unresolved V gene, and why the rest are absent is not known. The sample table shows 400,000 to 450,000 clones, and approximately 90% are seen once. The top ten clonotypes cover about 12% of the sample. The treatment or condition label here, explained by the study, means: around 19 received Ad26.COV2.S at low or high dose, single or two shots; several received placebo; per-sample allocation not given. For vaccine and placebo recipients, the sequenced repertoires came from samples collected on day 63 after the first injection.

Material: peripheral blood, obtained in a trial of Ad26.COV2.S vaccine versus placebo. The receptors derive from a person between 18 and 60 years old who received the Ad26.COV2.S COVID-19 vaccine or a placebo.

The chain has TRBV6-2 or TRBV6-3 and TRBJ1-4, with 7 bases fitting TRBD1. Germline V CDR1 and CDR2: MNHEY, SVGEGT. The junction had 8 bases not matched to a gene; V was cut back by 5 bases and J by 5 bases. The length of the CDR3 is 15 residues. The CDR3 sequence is CASSDGTAKNEKLFF. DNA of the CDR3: TGTGCCAGCAGTGACGGGACAGCAAAAAATGAAAAACTGTTTTTT.

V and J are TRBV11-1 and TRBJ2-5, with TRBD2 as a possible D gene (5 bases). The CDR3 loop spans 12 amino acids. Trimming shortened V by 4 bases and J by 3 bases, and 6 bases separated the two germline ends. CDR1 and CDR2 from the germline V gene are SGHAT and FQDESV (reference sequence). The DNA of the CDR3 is TGTGCCAGCAGCTGGACTGAAGAGACCCAGTACTTC. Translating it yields CASSWTEETQYF.

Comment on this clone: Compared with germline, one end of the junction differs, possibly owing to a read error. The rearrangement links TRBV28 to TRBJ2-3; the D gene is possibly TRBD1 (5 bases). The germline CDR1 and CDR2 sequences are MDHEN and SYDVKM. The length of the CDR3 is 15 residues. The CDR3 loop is CASSFTAWGTDTQYF. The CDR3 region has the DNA TGTGCCAGCAGTTTCACAGCCTGGGGCACGGATACGCAGTATTTT.

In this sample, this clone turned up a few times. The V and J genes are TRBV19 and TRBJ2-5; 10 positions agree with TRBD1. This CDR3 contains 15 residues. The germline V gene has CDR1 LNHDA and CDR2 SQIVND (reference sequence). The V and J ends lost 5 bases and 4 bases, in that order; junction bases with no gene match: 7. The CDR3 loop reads CASSLTGGASETQYF. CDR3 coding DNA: TGTGCCAGTAGTCTGACAGGGGGCGCTTCAGAGACCCAGTACTTC.

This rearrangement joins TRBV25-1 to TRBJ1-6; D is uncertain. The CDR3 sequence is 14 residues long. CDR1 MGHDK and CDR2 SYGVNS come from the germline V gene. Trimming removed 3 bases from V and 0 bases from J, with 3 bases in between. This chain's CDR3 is CASSEGSYNSPLHF. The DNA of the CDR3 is TGTGCCAGCAGTGAGGGCTCCTATAATTCACCCCTCCACTTT.

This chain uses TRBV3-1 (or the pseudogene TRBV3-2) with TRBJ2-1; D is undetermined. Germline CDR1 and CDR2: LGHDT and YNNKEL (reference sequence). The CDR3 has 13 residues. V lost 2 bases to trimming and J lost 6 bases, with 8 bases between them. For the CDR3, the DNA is TGTGCCAGCAGCCAATCCTCCCCCAATGAGCAGTTCTTC. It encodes CASSQSSPNEQFF.

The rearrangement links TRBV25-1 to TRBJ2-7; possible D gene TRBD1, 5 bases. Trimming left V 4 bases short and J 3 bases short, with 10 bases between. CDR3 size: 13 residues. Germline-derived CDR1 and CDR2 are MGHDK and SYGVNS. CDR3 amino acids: CASSVGQIYEQYF. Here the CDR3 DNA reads TGTGCCAGCAGTGTGGGGCAGATCTACGAGCAGTACTTC.

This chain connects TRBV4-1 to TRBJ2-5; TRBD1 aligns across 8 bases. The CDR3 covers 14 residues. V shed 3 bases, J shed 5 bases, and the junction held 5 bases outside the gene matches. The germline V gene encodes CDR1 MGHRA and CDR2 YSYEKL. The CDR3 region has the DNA TGCGCCAGCAGCCACGCCGACAGGGGCGAGACCCAGTACTTC. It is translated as CASSHADRGETQYF.

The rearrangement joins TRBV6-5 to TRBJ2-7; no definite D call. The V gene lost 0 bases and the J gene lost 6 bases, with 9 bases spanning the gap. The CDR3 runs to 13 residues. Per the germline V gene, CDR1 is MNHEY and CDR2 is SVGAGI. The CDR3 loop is CASSYSGTREQYF. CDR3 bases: TGTGCCAGCAGTTACTCTGGCACTCGCGAGCAGTACTTC.

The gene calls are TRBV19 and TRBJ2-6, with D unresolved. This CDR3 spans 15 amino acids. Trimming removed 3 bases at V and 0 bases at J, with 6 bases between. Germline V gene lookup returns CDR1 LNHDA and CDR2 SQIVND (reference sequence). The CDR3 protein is CASSIPHSGANVLTF. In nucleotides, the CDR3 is TGTGCCAGTAGTATTCCTCACTCTGGGGCCAACGTCCTGACTTTC.

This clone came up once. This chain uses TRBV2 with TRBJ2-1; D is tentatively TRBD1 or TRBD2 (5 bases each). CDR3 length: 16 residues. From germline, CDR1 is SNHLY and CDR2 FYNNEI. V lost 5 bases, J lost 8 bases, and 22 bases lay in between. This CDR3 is CASSSSPGPVLDEQFF. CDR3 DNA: TGTGCCAGCAGTTCCTCACCGGGACCAGTGCTGGATGAGCAGTTCTTC.

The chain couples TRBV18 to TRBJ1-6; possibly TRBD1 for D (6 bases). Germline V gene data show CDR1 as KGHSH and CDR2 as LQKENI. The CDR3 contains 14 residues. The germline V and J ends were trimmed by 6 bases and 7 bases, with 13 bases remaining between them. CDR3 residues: CASSSQGGNSPLHF. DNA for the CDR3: TGTGCCAGCTCGTCACAGGGAGGCAATTCACCCCTCCACTTT.

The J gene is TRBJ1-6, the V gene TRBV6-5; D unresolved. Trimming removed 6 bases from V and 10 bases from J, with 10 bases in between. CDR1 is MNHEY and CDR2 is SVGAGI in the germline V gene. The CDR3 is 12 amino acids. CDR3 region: CASRWFGSPLHF. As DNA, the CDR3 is TGTGCCAGCAGGTGGTTTGGATCACCCCTCCACTTT.

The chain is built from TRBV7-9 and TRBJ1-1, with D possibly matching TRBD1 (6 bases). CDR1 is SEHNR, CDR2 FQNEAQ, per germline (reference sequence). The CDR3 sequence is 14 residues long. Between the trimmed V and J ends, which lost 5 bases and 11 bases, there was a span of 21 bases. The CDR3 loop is CASSTPPGHDTAFF. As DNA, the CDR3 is TGTGCCAGCAGCACACCTCCGGGACACGATACGGCTTTCTTT.

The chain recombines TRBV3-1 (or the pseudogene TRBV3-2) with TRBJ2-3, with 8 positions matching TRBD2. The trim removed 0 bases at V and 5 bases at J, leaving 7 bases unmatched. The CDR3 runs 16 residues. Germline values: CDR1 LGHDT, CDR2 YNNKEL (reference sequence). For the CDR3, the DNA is TGTGCCAGCAGCCAAGACCGAGCGGGAGTTCGAGATACGCAGTATTTT. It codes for CASSQDRAGVRDTQYF.

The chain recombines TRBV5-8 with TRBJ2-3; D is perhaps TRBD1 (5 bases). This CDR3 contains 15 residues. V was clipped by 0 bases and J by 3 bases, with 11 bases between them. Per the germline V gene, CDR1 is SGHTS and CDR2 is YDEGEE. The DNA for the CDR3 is TGTGCCAGCAGCTTGGTAGCAGGGCGGACAGATACGCAGTATTTT. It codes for CASSLVAGRTDTQYF.

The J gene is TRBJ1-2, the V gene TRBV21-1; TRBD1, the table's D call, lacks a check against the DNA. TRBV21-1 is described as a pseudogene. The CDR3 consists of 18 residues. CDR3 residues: CASSKGSQGANQPYGYTF. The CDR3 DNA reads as TGTGCCAGCAGCAAAGGTTCACAGGGGGCTAATCAGCCGTATGGCTACACCTTC.

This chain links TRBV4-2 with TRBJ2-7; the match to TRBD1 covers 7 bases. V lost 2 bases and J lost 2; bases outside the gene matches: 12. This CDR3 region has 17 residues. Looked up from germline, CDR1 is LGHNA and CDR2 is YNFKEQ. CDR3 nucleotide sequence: TGTGCCAGCAGCCAAAGTACAGGGACAGTCGGGGCCTACGAGCAGTACTTC. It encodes CASSQSTGTVGAYEQYF.

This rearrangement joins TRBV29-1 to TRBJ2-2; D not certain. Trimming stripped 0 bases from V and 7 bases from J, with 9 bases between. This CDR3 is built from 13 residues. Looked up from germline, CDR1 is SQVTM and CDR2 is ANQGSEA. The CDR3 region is CSVEDGLSGELFF. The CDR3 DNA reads TGCAGCGTTGAAGATGGATTGAGCGGGGAGCTGTTTTTT.

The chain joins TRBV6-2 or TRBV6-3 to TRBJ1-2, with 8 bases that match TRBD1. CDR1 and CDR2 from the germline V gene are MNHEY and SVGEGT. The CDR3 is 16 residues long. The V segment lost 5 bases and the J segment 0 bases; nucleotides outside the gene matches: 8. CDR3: CASSRQGPSPNYGYTF. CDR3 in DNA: TGTGCCAGCAGTCGACAGGGGCCGAGTCCTAACTATGGCTACACCTTC.

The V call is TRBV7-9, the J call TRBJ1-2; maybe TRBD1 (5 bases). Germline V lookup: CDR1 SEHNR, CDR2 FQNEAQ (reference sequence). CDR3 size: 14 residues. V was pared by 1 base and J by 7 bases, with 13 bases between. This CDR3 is CASSLVDKGIGYTF. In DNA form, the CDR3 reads TGTGCCAGCAGCTTAGTGGACAAGGGCATTGGCTACACCTTC.

The CDR3 region is CASSYDRVWRGTSRNTQYF. DNA of the CDR3: TGTGCCAGCAGTTACGACAGGGTGTGGCGTGGGACTAGCCGTAATACGCAGTATTTT. V usage is TRBV6-2 or TRBV6-3 and J usage is TRBJ2-3; 9 nucleotides match TRBD2. V lost 2 bases to trimming and J lost 7 bases; unmatched junction nucleotides: 19. CDR3 length equals 19 residues. CDR1 is MNHEY, CDR2 SVGEGT, per germline.

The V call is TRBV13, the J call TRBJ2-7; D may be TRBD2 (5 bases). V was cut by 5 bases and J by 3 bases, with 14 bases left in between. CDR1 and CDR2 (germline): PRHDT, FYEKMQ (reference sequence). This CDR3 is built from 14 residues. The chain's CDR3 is CASSDSRESYEQYF. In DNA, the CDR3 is TGTGCCAGCAGCGATAGTCGGGAAAGCTACGAGCAGTACTTC. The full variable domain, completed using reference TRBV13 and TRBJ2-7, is AAGVIQSPRHLIKEKRETATLKCYPIPRHDTVYWYQQGPGQDPQFLISFYEKMQSDKGSIPDRFSAQQFSDYHSELNMSSLELGDSALYFCASSDSRESYEQYFGPGTRLTVT.

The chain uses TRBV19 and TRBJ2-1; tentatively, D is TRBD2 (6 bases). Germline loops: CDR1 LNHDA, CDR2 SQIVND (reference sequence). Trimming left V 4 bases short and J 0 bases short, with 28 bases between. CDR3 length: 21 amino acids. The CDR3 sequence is CASSTPGGVGLPKSSYNEQFF. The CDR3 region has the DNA TGTGCCAGTAGTACACCCGGCGGGGTAGGGCTGCCAAAGAGCTCCTACAATGAGCAGTTCTTC. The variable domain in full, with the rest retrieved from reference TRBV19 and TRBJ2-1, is DGGITQSPKYLFRKEGQNVTLSCEQNLNHDAMYWYRQDPGQGLRLIYYSQIVNDFQKGDIAEGYSVSREKKESFPLTVTSAQKNPTAFYLCASSTPGGVGLPKSSYNEQFFGPGTRLTVL.

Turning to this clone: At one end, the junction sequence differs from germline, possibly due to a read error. The CDR3 loop is CASSRTGDNSEAFF. DNA of the CDR3: TGTGCCAGCAGTCGGACAGGGGACAACAGTGAAGCTTTCTTT. The gene calls are TRBV6-4 and TRBJ1-1; 9 bases are shared with TRBD1. This CDR3 is 14 amino acids long. Germline lookup yields CDR1 MRHNA and CDR2 SNTAGT.

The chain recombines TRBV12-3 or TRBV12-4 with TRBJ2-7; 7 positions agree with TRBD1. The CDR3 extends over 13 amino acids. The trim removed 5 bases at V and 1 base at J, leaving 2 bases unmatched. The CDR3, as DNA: TGTGCCAGCAGTGGGACAGAATCCTACGAGCAGTACTTC. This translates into CASSGTESYEQYF.

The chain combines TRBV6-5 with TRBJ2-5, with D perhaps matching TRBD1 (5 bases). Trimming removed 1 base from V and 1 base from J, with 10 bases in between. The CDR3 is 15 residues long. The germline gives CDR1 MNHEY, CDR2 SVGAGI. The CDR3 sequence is CASSYFRASQETQYF. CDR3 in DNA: TGTGCCAGCAGTTACTTCAGGGCGAGCCAAGAGACCCAGTACTTC.